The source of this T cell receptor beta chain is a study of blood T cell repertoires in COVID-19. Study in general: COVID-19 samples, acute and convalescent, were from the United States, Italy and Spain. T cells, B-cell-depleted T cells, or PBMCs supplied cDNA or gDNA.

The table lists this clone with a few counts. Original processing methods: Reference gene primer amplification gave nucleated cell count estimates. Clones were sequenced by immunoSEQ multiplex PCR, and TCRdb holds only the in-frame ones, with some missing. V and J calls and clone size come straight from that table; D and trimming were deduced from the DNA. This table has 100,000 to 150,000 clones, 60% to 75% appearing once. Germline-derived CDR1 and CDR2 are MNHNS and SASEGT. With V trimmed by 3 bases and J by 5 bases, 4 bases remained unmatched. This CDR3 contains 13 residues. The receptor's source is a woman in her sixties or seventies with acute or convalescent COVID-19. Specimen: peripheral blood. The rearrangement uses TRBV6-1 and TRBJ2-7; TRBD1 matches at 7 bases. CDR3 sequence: CASSDLTGNEQYF. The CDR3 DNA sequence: TGTGCCAGCAGTGACCTGACAGGGAACGAGCAGTACTTC.